The rows below give T cell receptor beta chains drawn from one sample of a study of blood T cell repertoires in COVID-19. Clones were read by immunoSEQ multiplex PCR, and TCRdb kept only the in-frame ones, dropping some. Counted here are 250,000 to 350,000 clones, about nine tenths occurring once; the ten biggest clones make up around 11%. The source material was peripheral blood. The receptors originated from a woman aged 25 to 39 with COVID-19, enrolled during active disease. CDR3s include the opening cysteine and the closing phenylalanine or tryptophan. A D gene is named only where the DNA matches it firmly.

v_call	j_call	d_call	cdr3_aa	cdr3_nt
TRBV28	TRBJ2-7	NA	CASSSLLAASISYEQYF	TGTGCCAGCAGTTCCCTCTTAGCGGCTTCTATATCCTACGAGCAGTACTTC
TRBV2	TRBJ2-2	TRBD1	CASRLGTGVVGELFF	TGTGCCAGCAGATTAGGGACAGGGGTTGTGGGGGAGCTGTTTTTT
TRBV4-3	TRBJ2-7	NA	CASSQEQIHNEQYF	TGCGCCAGCAGCCAAGAACAAATCCACAACGAGCAGTACTTC
TRBV14	TRBJ2-3	TRBD2	CASSQEILAGLDTQYF	TGTGCCAGCAGCCAAGAGATATTAGCGGGTTTAGATACGCAGTATTTT
TRBV9	TRBJ2-1	NA	CASSVVGASDEQFF	TGTGCCAGCAGCGTAGTAGGGGCCAGCGATGAGCAGTTCTTC
TRBV30	TRBJ2-1	TRBD2	CAWSHRLAGGGNEQFF	TGTGCCTGGAGTCACCGACTAGCGGGAGGAGGAAATGAGCAGTTCTTC
TRBV15	TRBJ2-4	NA	CATSRDWGLQYF	TGTGCCACCAGCAGAGATTGGGGCCTTCAGTACTTC
TRBV28	TRBJ1-1	TRBD1	CASSLSDRENTEAFF	TGTGCCAGCAGTTTATCCGACAGGGAGAACACTGAAGCTTTCTTT
TRBV7-9	TRBJ2-7	NA	CASSLRLGGAYEQYF	TGTGCCAGCAGCTTAAGGCTGGGGGGGGCTTACGAGCAGTACTTC
TRBV10-2	TRBJ2-7	TRBD2	CASSVRLDSGRTEQYF	TGCGCCAGCAGTGTACGTCTGGATAGCGGGAGGACCGAGCAGTACTTC